This T cell receptor (beta chain) was observed in a study of cytomegalovirus exposure and HLA in healthy donors (dated by TCRdb to about 2017). Concerning the study at large: According to a later analysis, the roughly 130 validation repertoires were produced on the same platform as the 666 repertoires of the first cohort. Along with the roughly 700-subject first cohort, a separate validation cohort of over a hundred different subjects was used. The aim of the study was to test whether cataloging public T cell receptors could identify signatures of past pathogen exposure. To predict cytomegalovirus infection status, the study brought together high-throughput TCR immunosequencing, statistical association of individual TCRs with disease status, and machine learning. General study outcomes and caveats: It was suggested by the authors that the approach could potentially be generalized to other disease states and immunological phenotypes. In both the original and validation cohorts, the classifier was reported to diagnose cytomegalovirus status with high specificity and sensitivity. Across donors, most TCR sequences were observed very rarely, whereas some public TCRs were present in many individuals. The study gave a list of 150 to 200 TCR beta chains associated with cytomegalovirus. In a later analysis, TCRs clustered in the first cohort were found to also tend to co-occur in the 120 or so validation repertoires, with 94% of cluster scores above 0. In vitro tests confirmed that a few of the cytomegalovirus-associated TCR beta chains recognize cytomegalovirus antigens. A later analysis had no HLA typing for the validation cohort, so co-occurrence there was scored across all 120 repertoires.

The donors were included in the validation cohort of over a hundred subjects, a group kept apart from the approximately 650-subject first cohort. Comment on this clone: It lacks a known antigen. Qualities for individual bases were not recorded, and no much larger clone is one base off.

Via the germline V gene, CDR1 is SGHVS and CDR2 FQNEAQ. The junction shows trimming of 1 base on V and 3 bases on J, plus 13 bases between the germline ends. The CDR3 starts with the cysteine, ends with the phenylalanine, and has 15 residues. Only the CDR3 portion is preserved as DNA: 45 bases, with reading frame beginning at the first base. To prepare the library, the immunoSEQ multiplex PCR assay was applied. Regarding the original processing steps: A statistical classification framework was built for diagnosing cytomegalovirus status from the catalog of TCR beta chain sequences. Drawn from immuneACCESS, this table holds only the in-frame rearrangements with V and J called that TCRdb kept. Clones are partly lost; checked studies trace under half to an unresolved V gene and leave the rest unexplained. The V and J calls and clone size come from that table; D and trimming were worked out from the DNA. Within this sample are about 330,000 clones, with roughly 90% of them counted one time only. The leading ten clones occupy about 0.8% of the sample.

The clonotype was recovered from a woman aged 18-29 years in good health and CMV-seronegative. This chain is built from TRBV7-8 and TRBJ2-7; 5 matching bases give a weak D call of TRBD1. Sequencing was carried out using PBMCs. The CDR3 has the sequence CASSLGMGQGYEQYF. The base sequence is TGTGCCAGCAGCTTAGGTATGGGCCAGGGCTACGAGCAGTACTTC.